Given below is one T cell receptor (beta chain) in context. The antigen is undetermined. Repertoires were generated with immunoSEQ multiplex PCR, while TCRdb's copy carries only in-frame clones and drops some. The table lists tens of thousands of clones, more than 70% of them singletons. The CDR3 contains 15 residues. J gave up 2 bases and V 5 bases, and 6 bases lay outside the gene matches. Germline-derived CDR1 and CDR2 are SGHTA and FQGTGA. This record comes from a study of T cells in localized non-small cell lung cancer. Study-wide points: Because only a single region of the tumor was sequenced, heterogeneity remains possible. Clonality of T cells reached its maximum in uninvolved adjacent lung, surpassing tumor. Appearances in adjacent lung were noted for a median roughly 58 of the top 100 tumor clones.

The sequence was obtained from a female donor at least 60 years old with stage I squamous cell lung carcinoma. Here the sequenced sample was peripheral blood, taken before any cancer treatment. The V call is TRBV7-3, the J call TRBJ2-3, with 8 bases lining up with TRBD2. The CDR3 DNA reads TGTGCCAGCAGCCCTATAGCGGGGATCACAGATACGCAGTATTTT. Protein sequence: CASSPIAGITDTQYF. Variable domain in full (rest from reference TRBV7-3 and TRBJ2-3): GAGVSQTPSNKVTEKGKYVELRCDPISGHTALYWYRQSLGQGPEFLIYFQGTGAADDSGLPNDRFFAVRPEGSVSTLKIQRTERGDSAVYLCASSPIAGITDTQYFGPGTRLTVL.